This TCR beta chain was identified in a study of T cells expressing NK-cell markers. From germline, CDR1 is SGHTA and CDR2 FQGNSA. The CDR3 runs 16 residues. TCRdb re-called the 5' RACE reads and shows each CDR3 protein once, DNA omitted. This sample's table has 400,000 to 500,000 distinct CDR3 sequences. Sequenced: blood T cells: a sorted CD56 or NKG2C T cell subset, CD4+ or CD8+ T cells, or bulk PBMC T cells (not recorded which). This TCR came from a woman between 18 and 75 years old in good health. The chain uses TRBV7-2 and TRBJ2-3; TCRdb indicates TRBD2, and absent DNA this call remains unverified. CDR3 protein: CASSLDGTSGADTQYF.